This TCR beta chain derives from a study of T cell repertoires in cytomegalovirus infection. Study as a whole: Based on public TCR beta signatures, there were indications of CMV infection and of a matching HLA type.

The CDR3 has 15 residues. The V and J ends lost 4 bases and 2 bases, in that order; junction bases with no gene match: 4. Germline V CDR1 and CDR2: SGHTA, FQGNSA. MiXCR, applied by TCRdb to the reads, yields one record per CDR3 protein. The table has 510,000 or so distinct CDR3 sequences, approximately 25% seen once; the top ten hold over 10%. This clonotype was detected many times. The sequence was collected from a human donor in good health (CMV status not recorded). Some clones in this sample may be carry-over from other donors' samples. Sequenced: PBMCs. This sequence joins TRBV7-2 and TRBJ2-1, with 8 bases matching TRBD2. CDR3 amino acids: CASSSTSGPYNEQFF. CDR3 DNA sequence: TGTGCCAGCAGCTCTACTAGCGGACCCTACAATGAGCAGTTCTTC.